These T cell receptor beta chains were read from a single sample in a study of blood T cell repertoires in COVID-19. TCRdb keeps only in-frame clones here, not all; method: immunoSEQ multiplex PCR. The top ten hold 0.95% to 1.5% of the sample, which has around 250,000 clones, approximately 91% seen once. The sequenced sample consisted of PBMCs or T cells enriched from blood (not recorded which). Receptor source: a human donor in a cohort exposed to, infected with or recovered from COVID-19 (not recorded which). The donor label of this sample is uncertain. Both conserved end residues are part of each CDR3. Fields, in order: V gene, clone size, D gene, J gene, CDR3 DNA, CDR3 protein. The D gene is left open where the match is weak. Where a row states a size, it is once, few, many or the class of an expanded clone; other rows omit it.

TRBV6-2/TRBV6-3	once	TRBD1	TRBJ2-7	TGTGCCAGCAGTCAATTGGGACAGGTATACGAGCAGTACTTC	CASSQLGQVYEQYF
TRBV19	.	.	TRBJ1-1	TGTGCCAGTAGTACCACGGACAGAACTGAAGCTTTCTTT	CASSTTDRTEAFF
TRBV6-5	.	.	TRBJ2-5	TGTGCCACCCGGACTGGCGCAGAGACCCAGTACTTC	CATRTGAETQYF
TRBV6-6	.	.	TRBJ1-1	TGTGCCAGCAGTTACCGGTACAGGTACACTGAAGCTTTCTTT	CASSYRYRYTEAFF
TRBV30	once	TRBD1	TRBJ1-3	TGTGCCTGGACTGCTTCCTTGGTGGACTCCGGGACAGGGGGTGTCTCTGGAAACACCATATATTTT	CAWTASLVDSGTGGVSGNTIYF
TRBV12-3/TRBV12-4	few	.	TRBJ2-7	TGTGCCAGCAGCGAGGGCGGGACCTACGAGCAGTACTTC	CASSEGGTYEQYF
TRBV5-1	.	TRBD1	TRBJ1-5	TGCGCCAGCAGCTTGACAGGGGCACCCAATCAGCCCCAGCATTTT	CASSLTGAPNQPQHF
TRBV4-2	.	.	TRBJ1-1	TGTGCCAGCAGCCCAACACCAGCTGAAGCTTTCTTT	CASSPTPAEAFF
TRBV27	.	TRBD1	TRBJ2-7	TGTGCCAGCAGTTCTCGAGGGACAGGGGGCAAAATCTACGAGCAGTACTTC	CASSSRGTGGKIYEQYF
TRBV19	.	TRBD1	TRBJ1-3	TGTGCCAGTAGTATTGACAGGGGGTCTGGAAACACCATATATTTT	CASSIDRGSGNTIYF
TRBV7-9	.	TRBD1	TRBJ1-1	TGTGCCAGCAGCTTAGCGGGACAGGGTCCCATGAACACTGAAGCTTTCTTT	CASSLAGQGPMNTEAFF
TRBV19	once	.	TRBJ1-2	TGTGCCAGTAGTATTGATAGGGGCGGTTATGGCTACACCTTC	CASSIDRGGYGYTF
TRBV30	.	TRBD2	TRBJ2-3	TGTGCCTGGAGTGGAGGAAGCGGGGGCCCCACAGATACGCAGTATTTT	CAWSGGSGGPTDTQYF
TRBV3-1/TRBV3-2	.	.	TRBJ2-3	TGTGCCAGCAGCCAAGATGGTTCGGCAGATACGCAGTATTTT	CASSQDGSADTQYF
TRBV5-1	.	TRBD1	TRBJ2-7	TGCGCCAGCGGGACAGGTGCGGGGTACGAGCAGTACTTC	CASGTGAGYEQYF
TRBV30	.	.	TRBJ1-1	TGTGCCTGGAGTGTCGCCGGGATCACTGAAGCTTTCTTT	CAWSVAGITEAFF
TRBV5-1	.	TRBD1	TRBJ1-6	TGCGCCAGCAGCTTCAGGGGGGCGCTCCGAGCACCCCTCCACTTT	CASSFRGALRAPLHF
TRBV5-1	.	.	TRBJ2-3	TGCGCCAGCAGGGCGGGGGATACGCAGTATTTT	CASRAGDTQYF
TRBV24-1	.	.	TRBJ2-1	TGTGCCACCAGTGCCGTCCGGGGGTCCAATGAGCAGTTCTTC	CATSAVRGSNEQFF
TRBV5-4	.	.	TRBJ1-5	TGTGCCAGCTCCCTCGGGGGTAGTGGCGATCAGCCCCAGCATTTT	CASSLGGSGDQPQHF
TRBV7-2	.	TRBD1	TRBJ1-4	TGTGCCAGCAGCTTAGGTGGAGGGGGCTTTGGAAAACTGTTTTTT	CASSLGGGGFGKLFF
TRBV7-8	many	.	TRBJ1-4	TGTGCCAGCAGCCCATTCATTCTATCCGGGACTTCCAATGAAAAACTGTTTTTT	CASSPFILSGTSNEKLFF
TRBV7-3	.	TRBD1	TRBJ1-1	TGTGCCAGCAGCGTATCGGGACAGGGTGGTCCTGAAGCTTTCTTT	CASSVSGQGGPEAFF
TRBV2	.	.	TRBJ1-1	TGTGCCAGCAGTGAGATGAAGGACAGCCTCAACACTGAAGCTTTCTTT	CASSEMKDSLNTEAFF
TRBV7-8	.	.	TRBJ1-2	TGTGCCAGCAGCTTAGTCGTGGGGCCGAACACCCTCTACTATGGCTACACCTTC	CASSLVVGPNTLYYGYTF